This entry concerns a single T cell receptor (beta chain). As yet, its antigen is unknown. RNA transcripts yielded amplified TCR beta CDR3 regions. In the first-round RT-PCR of the TCR CDR3, the HTBI primer set was used. One entry per CDR3 protein results from TCRdb running MiXCR on the multiplex PCR reads. The profile shows a few hundred thousand distinct CDR3 sequences, 46% of them singletons. This specimen belongs to a study of T cells in Graves' hyperthyroidism and ophthalmopathy. Germline V CDR1 and CDR2: SGHNT, YENEEA. V trimming: 5 bases; J trimming: 2 bases; junction bases outside the gene matches: 9. This CDR3 comprises 15 residues. The diagnostic basis comprised clinical symptoms, serum thyroxine and TRAb, thyroid ultrasound and orbital computed tomography. Study results and limitations: The blood repertoire included most of the expanded thyroid clonotypes above 0.001.

The V and J genes are TRBV11-3 and TRBJ2-7; TRBD1 aligns across 7 bases. The sequence was obtained from an adult woman with Graves' disease, either hyperthyroidism or ophthalmopathy (not recorded which). The sequenced sample consisted of peripheral blood or thyroid tissue (not recorded which). The CDR3 protein is CASSAMDRRPYEQYF. DNA for the CDR3: TGTGCCAGCAGCGCCATGGACAGGCGGCCCTACGAGCAGTACTTC.